Below are 28 T cell receptor beta chains sequenced from a single sample in a study of cytomegalovirus exposure and HLA in healthy donors. 60 Vbeta and 13 Jbeta primers were used in PCR. TCRdb keeps only in-frame clones here, not all; method: immunoSEQ multiplex PCR. The table for this sample gives tens of thousands of clones. Sequenced input: PBMCs. All receptors derive from a human donor in good health.

The V and J genes are TRBV4-1 and TRBJ1-1, with a weak D call TRBD1 (6 bases). The V gene lost 0 bases and the J gene lost 6 bases, with 23 bases spanning the gap. The CDR3 covers 18 residues. The V gene's germline CDR1 is MGHRA and CDR2 YSYEKL. For the CDR3, the DNA is TGCGCCAGCAGCCAAGAGGACAGAACTCTGCGGTCGAATCCTGAAGCTTTCTTT. As protein: CASSQEDRTLRSNPEAFF.

The chain employs TRBV6-1 and TRBJ2-5; tentatively, D is TRBD2 (6 bases). Per germline, CDR1 MNHNS and CDR2 SASEGT. The CDR3 extends over 15 amino acids. Between the trimmed V and J ends, which lost 1 base and 5 bases, there was a span of 14 bases. This chain's CDR3 is CASSEDGGLWETQYF. Written as DNA, the CDR3 is TGTGCCAGCAGTGAAGATGGAGGGCTTTGGGAGACCCAGTACTTC.

V gene TRBV14 combines with J gene TRBJ1-2; 7 positions match TRBD1. J lost 2 bases, V lost 4 bases, and 4 bases had no gene match. The length of the CDR3 is 14 residues. CDR1 is SGHDN, CDR2 FVKESK, per germline. DNA of the CDR3: TGTGCCAGCAGCCCTACAGGGGCCAACTATGGCTACACCTTC. This sequence encodes CASSPTGANYGYTF. Filled out from reference TRBV14 and TRBJ1-2, the complete variable domain reads EAGVTQFPSHSVIEKGQTVTLRCDPISGHDNLYWYRRVMGKEIKFLLHFVKESKQDESGMPNNRFLAERTGGTYSTLKVQPAELEDSGVYFCASSPTGANYGYTFGSGTRLTVV.

V usage is TRBV5-1 and J usage is TRBJ1-1, with D possibly TRBD1 on 6 matching bases. The CDR3 spans 13 residues. The germline V and J ends were trimmed by 4 bases and 3 bases, with 10 bases remaining between them. The germline gives CDR1 SGHRS, CDR2 YFSETQ. CDR3 sequence: CASSPHRDTEAFF. For the CDR3, the DNA is TGCGCCAGCAGCCCCCACAGGGACACTGAAGCTTTCTTT.

The chain combines TRBV9 with TRBJ2-2; no firm D call. CDR1 SGDLS and CDR2 YYNGEE come from the germline V gene. V was trimmed by 4 bases and J by 5 bases, leaving 6 bases between them. The CDR3 sequence is 12 residues long. The chain's CDR3 is CASSTSTGELFF. Here the CDR3 DNA reads TGTGCCAGCAGCACATCGACCGGGGAGCTGTTTTTT.

CDR3 sequence (DNA): TGTGCCTGCGGTCTGACAGGAATATCCTACGAGCAGTACTTC. It is translated as CACGLTGISYEQYF. The V gene is TRBV30, the J gene TRBJ2-7, with a weak D call TRBD1 (6 bases). Germline CDR1 reads GTSNPN; CDR2 reads SVGIG (reference sequence). This CDR3 contains 14 residues. Trimming cost V 6 bases and J 1 base, with 16 bases left between them.

As regards this clone: This sample includes further DNA sequences coding for the same CDR3. The chain couples TRBV7-8 to TRBJ1-5; D call uncertain. CDR1 and CDR2 (germline): SGHVS, FQNEAQ. The CDR3 has 14 amino acids. Trimming stripped 3 bases from V and 4 bases from J, with 10 bases between. The CDR3 sequence is CASSFGSENQPQHF. CDR3 DNA sequence: TGTGCCAGCAGCTTCGGCAGCGAAAATCAGCCCCAGCATTTT.

CDR3 coding DNA: TGTGCCAGCAGTCAAGGGACAGGAGACTACAATGAGCAGTTCTTC. Amino acid sequence: CASSQGTGDYNEQFF. The J gene is TRBJ2-1, the V gene TRBV28; 8 positions match TRBD1. This CDR3 region has 15 residues. The V gene end was trimmed by 5 bases and the J gene end by 3 bases; junction bases not matched to a gene: 6. Germline CDR1 is MDHEN and CDR2 is SYDVKM.

V and J are TRBV30 and TRBJ1-5; 7 nucleotides line up with TRBD1. Germline CDR1 is GTSNPN and CDR2 is SVGIG (reference sequence). The V gene end was trimmed by 2 bases and the J gene end by 6 bases; junction bases not matched to a gene: 4. The CDR3 is made up of 13 amino acids. Here the CDR3 reads CAWSLQGPQPQHF. The CDR3 DNA reads as TGTGCCTGGAGTCTACAGGGGCCTCAGCCCCAGCATTTT.

This chain uses TRBV5-8 with TRBJ2-7; 10 bases match TRBD2. The V gene end was trimmed by 0 bases and the J gene end by 0 bases; junction bases not matched to a gene: 6. The CDR3 is 17 amino acids. Germline values: CDR1 SGHTS, CDR2 YDEGEE. The CDR3 loop is CASSLDLAGGSSYEQYF. CDR3 in DNA: TGTGCCAGCAGCTTGGATTTAGCGGGGGGATCCTCCTACGAGCAGTACTTC. Complete variable domain (other parts from reference TRBV5-8 and TRBJ2-7): EAGVTQSPTHLIKTRGQQATLRCSPISGHTSVYWYQQALGLGLQFLLWYDEGEERNRGNFPPRFSGRQFPNYSSELNVNALELEDSALYLCASSLDLAGGSSYEQYFGPGTRLTVT.

J is TRBJ1-6 and V is TRBV28, with 9 nucleotides matching TRBD1. The CDR3 has 15 amino acids. V lost 8 bases to trimming and J lost 7 bases; unmatched junction nucleotides: 9. Germline-derived CDR1 and CDR2 are MDHEN and SYDVKM. The CDR3 region has the DNA TGTGCCAGCGGGGGGGGGACAGGGAGGAATTCACCCCTCCACTTT. It encodes CASGGGTGRNSPLHF.

The chain combines TRBV15 with TRBJ1-1; D gene uncertain. Trimming took 3 bases from V and 7 from J, leaving 12 bases between them. The CDR3 runs to 13 residues. Germline-derived CDR1 and CDR2 are LNHNV and YYDKDF (reference sequence). The CDR3, as DNA: TGTGCCACCAGCAGGGAGGAATGGAGTGAAGCTTTCTTT. Amino acid sequence: CATSREEWSEAFF. The variable domain in full, completed from reference TRBV15 and TRBJ1-1, reads DAMVIQNPRYQVTQFGKPVTLSCSQTLNHNVMYWYQQKSSQAPKLLFHYYDKDFNNEADTPDNFQSRRPNTSFCFLDIRSPGLGDTAMYLCATSREEWSEAFFGQGTRLTVV.

V gene TRBV6-1 combines with J gene TRBJ1-1; no clear D gene. Trimming removed 5 bases from V and 6 bases from J, with 10 bases in between. This CDR3 has 12 amino acids. CDR1 and CDR2 from the germline V gene are MNHNS and SASEGT. This chain's CDR3 is CASSPRRPEAFF. The DNA of the CDR3 is TGTGCCAGCAGTCCCCGGAGGCCTGAAGCTTTCTTT.

V and J are TRBV27 and TRBJ2-7, with a tentative D call TRBD2 (7 bases). There are 17 residues in the CDR3. V was cut by 3 bases and J by 5 bases, with 23 bases left in between. Per germline, CDR1 MNHEY and CDR2 SMNVEV (reference sequence). The CDR3 region is CASSLGGLKGNSHEQYF. CDR3 bases: TGTGCCAGCAGTTTGGGGGGGCTAAAGGGAAATTCCCACGAGCAGTACTTC.

The genes are TRBV28 and TRBJ2-5; maybe TRBD2 (5 bases). Trimming took off 6 bases at V and 4 bases at J, with 15 bases between the two ends. Germline V CDR1 and CDR2: MDHEN, SYDVKM. The CDR3 is 14 amino acids. The CDR3 region is CASSTSRARETQYF. Written as DNA, the CDR3 is TGTGCCAGCAGCACATCGCGGGCGCGAGAGACCCAGTACTTC.

The V and J genes are TRBV2 and TRBJ2-2; 11 nucleotides match TRBD1. V shed 7 bases and J 4 bases; nucleotides not matched to a gene: 5. The length of the CDR3 is 15 residues. Per the germline V gene, CDR1 is SNHLY and CDR2 is FYNNEI. The CDR3 sequence is CASTRDRGATGELFF. As DNA, the CDR3 is TGTGCCAGCACCCGGGACAGGGGGGCCACCGGGGAGCTGTTTTTT.

The chain carries TRBV9 and TRBJ1-6, with a weak D call TRBD1 (5 bases). The CDR3 loop spans 13 amino acids. CDR1 SGDLS and CDR2 YYNGEE come from the germline V gene. V was shortened by 5 bases and J by 9 bases, with 12 bases between the two germline ends. DNA of the CDR3: TGTGCCAGCAGGGGGGGTTGGAGTTCACCCCTCCACTTT. Translated: CASRGGWSSPLHF. Full variable domain (remainder filled in from reference TRBV9 and TRBJ1-6): DSGVTQTPKHLITATGQRVTLRCSPRSGDLSVYWYQQSLDQGLQFLIQYYNGEERAKGNILERFSAQQFPDLHSELNLSSLELGDSALYFCASRGGWSSPLHFGNGTRLTVT.

The chain is built from TRBV7-9 and TRBJ1-5; 9 nucleotides match TRBD1. The CDR3 is made up of 17 amino acids. The junction had 10 bases not matched to a gene; V was cut back by 3 bases and J by 4 bases. Germline CDR1 is SEHNR and CDR2 is FQNEAQ (reference sequence). DNA for the CDR3: TGTGCCAGCAGCTTTTGGGGACAGGGCCTTATGAATCAGCCCCAGCATTTT. This translates into CASSFWGQGLMNQPQHF.

This chain joins TRBV5-1 and TRBJ1-5; D perhaps matches TRBD1 (5 bases). The germline V gene has CDR1 SGHRS and CDR2 YFSETQ. CDR3 size: 14 residues. With 0 bases removed from V and 5 bases from J, the gap between germline ends came to 9 bases. The CDR3 here is CASSLEGRDQPQHF. The CDR3 region has the DNA TGCGCCAGCAGCTTGGAGGGCAGGGATCAGCCCCAGCATTTT.

This rearrangement joins TRBV5-4 to TRBJ1-3; unclear D gene. This CDR3 has 15 amino acids. Trimming left V 4 bases short and J 2 bases short, with 13 bases between. Per germline, CDR1 SGHNT and CDR2 YYREEE (reference sequence). The CDR3 DNA is TGTGCCAGCAGCCTTAACGATGGGCCTGGAAACACCATATATTTT. It is translated as CASSLNDGPGNTIYF.

V and J are TRBV2 and TRBJ2-5; D may be TRBD2 (6 bases). The CDR3 contains 14 residues. Looked up from germline, CDR1 is SNHLY and CDR2 is FYNNEI. The V end was cut by 7 bases, the J end by 2 bases, with 14 bases between. The CDR3 loop is CASKELGLQETQYF. The CDR3 DNA follows: TGTGCCAGCAAGGAGCTGGGACTTCAAGAGACCCAGTACTTC.

The chain joins TRBV7-8 to TRBJ2-2, with TRBD1 matching 10 bases. The CDR3 is made up of 16 amino acids. Germline-derived CDR1 and CDR2 are SGHVS and FQNEAQ. J gave up 7 bases and V 5 bases, and 10 bases lay outside the gene matches. Here the CDR3 DNA reads TGTGCCAGCAGCCCACGACAGGGGGCGTATGGCGGGGAGCTGTTTTTT. Protein sequence: CASSPRQGAYGGELFF.

The V call is TRBV19, the J call TRBJ2-7, with 12 positions matching TRBD1. Germline CDR1 and CDR2: LNHDA and SQIVND (reference sequence). Trimming cost V 5 bases and J 5 bases; bases outside gene matches: 7. The CDR3 length is 15 residues. The CDR3 nucleotides read TGTGCCAGTAGTCCCCCCGGGACAGGGGGCAACGAGCAGTACTTC. Translated: CASSPPGTGGNEQYF. The whole variable domain, filled in from reference TRBV19 and TRBJ2-7, reads DGGITQSPKYLFRKEGQNVTLSCEQNLNHDAMYWYRQDPGQGLRLIYYSQIVNDFQKGDIAEGYSVSREKKESFPLTVTSAQKNPTAFYLCASSPPGTGGNEQYFGPGTRLTVT.

The chain recombines TRBV6-6 with TRBJ2-7; 7 nucleotides align to TRBD1. Germline assignment: CDR1 MNHNY and CDR2 SVGAGI (reference sequence). V shed 7 bases and J 3 bases; nucleotides not matched to a gene: 9. The CDR3 covers 14 residues. The CDR3 loop reads CASTGDRYYYEQYF. Written as DNA, the CDR3 is TGTGCCAGCACCGGGGACAGATACTACTACGAGCAGTACTTC.

The chain carries TRBV6-5 and TRBJ1-1; D is perhaps TRBD1 (6 bases). CDR3 length: 13 residues. Trimming removed 8 bases from V and 4 bases from J, with 14 bases in between. Germline CDR1 and CDR2: MNHEY and SVGAGI. CDR3 coding DNA: TGTGCCAGCCGGGAAAGGGGGGGCACTGAAGCTTTCTTT. It encodes CASRERGGTEAFF.

This chain links TRBV6-6 with TRBJ1-1; the D gene is possibly TRBD1 (6 bases). This CDR3 has 12 residues. The germline V and J ends were trimmed by 6 bases and 6 bases, with 11 bases remaining between them. CDR1 and CDR2 (germline): MNHNY, SVGAGI (reference sequence). This CDR3 reads CASRRQDAEAFF. CDR3 nucleotides: TGTGCCAGCAGGAGACAGGACGCTGAAGCTTTCTTT.

The chain has TRBV5-4 and TRBJ2-2; the D gene is possibly TRBD1 (8 bases). Trimming pared 4 bases from V and 5 bases from J, leaving 18 bases between. The length of the CDR3 is 16 residues. Germline V lookup: CDR1 SGHNT, CDR2 YYREEE (reference sequence). DNA for the CDR3: TGTGCCAGCAGCCCCACAGGGGGGGGTACGACCGGGGAGCTGTTTTTT. Translation gives CASSPTGGGTTGELFF.

CDR3 in DNA: TGTGCCAGTAGTCCGAGGGACAGGGTCCGAAATGAAAAACTGTTTTTT. It yields the protein CASSPRDRVRNEKLFF. The rearrangement uses TRBV19 and TRBJ1-4, with TRBD1 identical over 9 bases. Germline values: CDR1 LNHDA, CDR2 SQIVND (reference sequence). Trimming took 5 bases from V and 5 from J; bases not matched to a gene: 9. This CDR3 spans 16 amino acids. Drawing the rest from reference TRBV19 and TRBJ1-4, the complete variable domain is DGGITQSPKYLFRKEGQNVTLSCEQNLNHDAMYWYRQDPGQGLRLIYYSQIVNDFQKGDIAEGYSVSREKKESFPLTVTSAQKNPTAFYLCASSPRDRVRNEKLFFGSGTQLSVL.